One sample yielded the 20 T cell receptor beta chains listed below, sequenced in a study of T cell responses to AZD1222 COVID-19 vaccine. The method was immunoSEQ multiplex PCR; TCRdb's version includes in-frame clones alone and lacks a portion of them. Counted here are tens of thousands of clones, over 75% occurring once; the ten biggest clones make up about 3%. Sample: peripheral blood, taken 28 days after the second AZD1222 dose. Receptors were obtained from an adult who received the AZD1222 COVID-19 vaccine.

The chain couples TRBV6-5 to TRBJ2-3; TRBD2 matches 9 bases. Trimming cost V 0 bases and J 3 bases; bases outside gene matches: 4. Germline V gene lookup returns CDR1 MNHEY and CDR2 SVGAGI. The CDR3 length is 16 residues. The CDR3 sequence is CASSYSGGGGTDTQYF. The CDR3 DNA follows: TGTGCCAGCAGTTACTCTGGCGGGGGGGGAACAGATACGCAGTATTTT.

V and J are TRBV4-1 and TRBJ2-3; D ambiguous. The V end lost 2 bases, the J end lost 3 bases, and 9 bases lay between the germline ends. Germline V gene sequence: CDR1 MGHRA, CDR2 YSYEKL. The CDR3 is 14 amino acids. The CDR3 here is CASSQLSATDTQYF. Written as DNA, the CDR3 is TGCGCCAGCAGCCAACTATCCGCTACAGATACGCAGTATTTT.

Written as DNA, the CDR3 is TGTGCCAGCAGTGACGATCCGCTCCAAGGGGGCGCAGGGTCTGAAGCTTTCTTT. This translates into CASSDDPLQGGAGSEAFF. The rearrangement joins TRBV6-4 to TRBJ1-1; 7 bases are a match to TRBD1. With 2 bases clipped from V and 6 bases from J, the junction kept 18 bases outside the gene matches. Germline V gene sequence: CDR1 MRHNA, CDR2 SNTAGT. The CDR3 length is 18 residues.

The V and J genes are TRBV2 and TRBJ1-3; 9 nucleotides agree with TRBD1. The CDR3 sequence is 16 residues long. CDR1 is SNHLY and CDR2 is FYNNEI in the germline V gene. Trimming took 1 base from V and 2 from J; bases not matched to a gene: 3. CDR3 DNA: TGTGCCAGCAGTGAAGAGGGACAGGGAACTGGAAACACCATATATTTT. This codes for CASSEEGQGTGNTIYF. Full variable domain (outside the CDR3, taken from reference TRBV2 and TRBJ1-3): EPEVTQTPSHQVTQMGQEVILRCVPISNHLYFYWYRQILGQKVEFLVSFYNNEISEKSEIFDDQFSVERPDGSNFTLKIRSTKLEDSAMYFCASSEEGQGTGNTIYFGEGSWLTVV.

The chain has TRBV3-1 (or the pseudogene TRBV3-2) and TRBJ1-2; TRBD1 is a possible D gene (6 bases). Germline loops: CDR1 LGHDT, CDR2 YNNKEL (reference sequence). The CDR3 has 13 amino acids. V was clipped by 3 bases and J by 4 bases, with 9 bases between them. The CDR3 DNA sequence: TGTGCCAGCAGCCAGGGGGCGGCCTATGGCTACACCTTC. As protein: CASSQGAAYGYTF.

Details on this clone: One end of the junction does not line up with germline, which may come from a read error. The chain couples TRBV6-1 to TRBJ1-2, with TRBD1 as a possible D gene (5 bases). The length of the CDR3 is 13 residues. In germline, CDR1 is MNHNS, CDR2 SASEGT. CDR3 loop: CASGEGPNYGYTF. CDR3 sequence (DNA): TGTGCCAGCGGTGAGGGACCGAACTATGGCTACACCTTC.

This clone has a handful of counts. The chain links TRBV19 to TRBJ2-7, with no clear D. V was trimmed by 6 bases and J by 0 bases, leaving 12 bases between them. CDR1 LNHDA and CDR2 SQIVND come from the germline V gene (reference sequence). The CDR3 is 14 amino acids. CDR3 amino acids: CASSKLDASYEQYF. The CDR3 DNA is TGTGCCAGTAGCAAACTCGATGCCTCCTACGAGCAGTACTTC.

This clone was recorded only once. The DNA of the CDR3 is TGTGCCAGCAGTTACCCTCGAGCGGGAGGGGCCAAAGATGAGCAGTTCTTC. Amino acids: CASSYPRAGGAKDEQFF. The V gene is TRBV6-2 or TRBV6-3, the J gene TRBJ2-1, with 10 nucleotides matching TRBD2. The CDR3 extends over 17 amino acids. V shed 2 bases and J 8 bases; nucleotides not matched to a gene: 12. Germline CDR1 and CDR2: MNHEY and SVGEGT.

V is TRBV18 and J is TRBJ1-6; D is uncertain. Trimming removed 1 base from V and 4 bases from J, with 8 bases in between. The CDR3 consists of 15 residues. Germline V CDR1 and CDR2: KGHSH, LQKENI. The CDR3 DNA sequence: TGTGCCAGCTCACCACGGGAGGGTTATAATTCACCCCTCCACTTT. The encoded protein is CASSPREGYNSPLHF.

CDR3 in DNA: TGTGCCAGCAGCCCCGGAAAAAACTATGGCTACACCTTC. Amino acid sequence: CASSPGKNYGYTF. The V gene is TRBV7-6, the J gene TRBJ1-2, with unresolved D. The V gene lost 5 bases and the J gene lost 2 bases, with 9 bases spanning the gap. The CDR3 consists of 13 residues. Germline CDR1 is SGHVS and CDR2 is FNYEAQ.

This chain uses TRBV19 with TRBJ2-1; 10 positions match TRBD1. Germline values: CDR1 LNHDA, CDR2 SQIVND (reference sequence). The J segment lost 8 bases and the V segment lost 9 bases, leaving 16 bases of the junction unmatched. The CDR3 length is 16 residues. The CDR3 nucleotides are TGTGCCAGACCACACTGCGGACAGGGGGTACTTTATGAGCAGTTCTTC. Its protein is CARPHCGQGVLYEQFF. The full variable domain, in which reference TRBV19 and TRBJ2-1 provide the parts outside the CDR3, is DGGITQSPKYLFRKEGQNVTLSCEQNLNHDAMYWYRQDPGQGLRLIYYSQIVNDFQKGDIAEGYSVSREKKESFPLTVTSAQKNPTAFYLCARPHCGQGVLYEQFFGPGTRLTVL.

The V and J genes are TRBV29-1 and TRBJ1-5; D call uncertain. The V and J ends lost 5 bases and 0 bases respectively, with 11 bases between them. The CDR3 consists of 14 residues. Germline values: CDR1 SQVTM, CDR2 ANQGSEA. DNA for the CDR3: TGCAGCGTTCGGGCTGGGGATAGCAATCAGCCCCAGCATTTT. Amino acid sequence: CSVRAGDSNQPQHF.

The chain recombines TRBV25-1 with TRBJ1-1; D gene unclear. The CDR3 consists of 13 residues. V gave up 5 bases and J gave up 0 bases, with 7 bases separating them. In germline, CDR1 is MGHDK, CDR2 SYGVNS. In nucleotides, the CDR3 is TGTGCCAGCAGTCATGGGGTGAACACTGAAGCTTTCTTT. This translates into CASSHGVNTEAFF.

The sample holds one count of this clone. J is TRBJ1-2 and V is TRBV9; D might be TRBD1 (5 bases). Trimming removed 0 bases at V and 7 bases at J, with 19 bases between. Looked up from germline, CDR1 is SGDLS and CDR2 is YYNGEE. This CDR3 has 16 residues. CDR3 protein: CASSVEGAVGSTGYTF. CDR3 in DNA: TGTGCCAGCAGCGTAGAAGGGGCTGTGGGCTCTACTGGCTACACCTTC.

This chain joins TRBV2 and TRBJ1-6; the D is unclear. Germline loops: CDR1 SNHLY, CDR2 FYNNEI. CDR3 length equals 14 residues. Trimming shortened V by 5 bases and J by 0 bases, and 5 bases separated the two germline ends. Here the CDR3 DNA reads TGTGCCAGCAGTATCAGCTCCTATAATTCACCCCTCCACTTT. Encoded protein: CASSISSYNSPLHF.

The chain is built from TRBV28 and TRBJ1-2; 7 positions agree with TRBD1. The CDR3 totals 14 residues. Trimming removed 6 bases from V and 5 bases from J; junction bases left unmatched: 9. Germline CDR1 is MDHEN and CDR2 is SYDVKM. The CDR3 reads CASSRTGAVYGYTF. Written as DNA, the CDR3 is TGTGCCAGCAGCAGAACAGGGGCCGTATATGGCTACACCTTC.

V usage is TRBV3-1 (or the pseudogene TRBV3-2) and J usage is TRBJ2-7; 8 positions agree with TRBD2. J lost 2 bases, V lost 2 bases, and 5 bases had no gene match. The CDR3 has 15 amino acids. Germline-derived CDR1 and CDR2 are LGHDT and YNNKEL (reference sequence). CDR3 region: CASSQLAGYTYEQYF. As DNA, the CDR3 is TGTGCCAGCAGCCAACTAGCGGGTTACACCTACGAGCAGTACTTC.

This clone came up once. J is TRBJ1-3 and V is TRBV7-9; perhaps TRBD1 as D (6 bases). Germline loops: CDR1 SEHNR, CDR2 FQNEAQ (reference sequence). This CDR3 has 18 amino acids. Trimming shortened V by 2 bases and J by 0 bases, and 17 bases separated the two germline ends. CDR3 region: CASSLPRGDAGSGNTIYF. CDR3 DNA: TGTGCCAGCAGCTTACCTAGGGGGGACGCCGGCTCTGGAAACACCATATATTTT.

This chain joins TRBV7-9 and TRBJ1-6; D call uncertain. Per the germline V gene, CDR1 is SEHNR and CDR2 is FQNEAQ (reference sequence). V lost 6 bases and J lost 2, with 5 bases in between. The CDR3 is 13 residues long. CDR3 protein: CASSGTYNSPLHF. The CDR3 DNA reads TGTGCCAGCAGTGGCACCTATAATTCACCCCTCCACTTT.

The chain is built from TRBV7-3 and TRBJ2-2; 7 positions match TRBD2. The CDR3 sequence is 14 residues long. Looked up from germline, CDR1 is SGHTA and CDR2 is FQGTGA. V shed 4 bases, J shed 2 bases, and the junction held 1 base outside the gene matches. This CDR3 reads CASSSGLNTGELFF. CDR3 coding DNA: TGTGCCAGCAGCTCGGGACTAAACACCGGGGAGCTGTTTTTT.